A selection of T cell receptor beta chains follows, all from one sample in a study of control samples from healthy donors and cancer patients. Libraries were prepared by immunoSEQ multiplex PCR; TCRdb keeps only in-frame clonotypes and omits some of them. Of 140,000 or so clones listed, roughly nine tenths are singletons. Sequenced material: blood. Receptors originate from a man younger than 45 in good health. CDR3s include the opening cysteine and the closing phenylalanine or tryptophan. Each record gives: J gene, V gene, CDR3 protein.

>TRBJ2-2|TRBV6-2/TRBV6-3
CASSPIAGTANTGELFF
>TRBJ1-1|TRBV7-2
CASSSWGSSTEAFF
>TRBJ2-1|TRBV27
CASSIRTPSSYNEQFF
>TRBJ1-6|TRBV7-3
CASSLNGDSNSPLHF
>TRBJ1-1|TRBV15
CATSNTGTEAFF
>TRBJ2-1|TRBV5-1
CASSVLTSGGYNEQFF
>TRBJ1-4|TRBV4-1
CASSQPGLGGEKLFF
>TRBJ1-1|TRBV29-1
CSVEDHAGENTEAFF
>TRBJ2-5|TRBV7-9
CASNYRGLGETQYF
>TRBJ1-5|TRBV9
CASSVDVGLDQPQHF
>TRBJ2-3|TRBV27
CASSFFSGSTDTQYF
>TRBJ2-2|TRBV5-1
CASSPGIVNTGELFF
>TRBJ1-4|TRBV19
CASSIPGGNEKLFF
>TRBJ2-5|TRBV10-2
CASSEIGPGETQYF
>TRBJ1-2|TRBV5-4
CASSATFSGGYGYTF
>TRBJ2-7|TRBV6-5
CASSYSRPTQGYEQYF
>TRBJ2-5|TRBV6-2/TRBV6-3
CASSYLAGTQETQYF
>TRBJ2-1|TRBV9
CASSGLEGGTDEQFF
>TRBJ2-7|TRBV7-2
CASSLGLDTSEQYF
>TRBJ2-7|TRBV6-2/TRBV6-3
CASSYGGGAYEQYF
>TRBJ1-6|TRBV18
CASSLYMRQDGNSPLHF
>TRBJ1-5|TRBV7-2
CASSLVSDSNQPQHF
>TRBJ2-1|TRBV2
CASSEGLAGGPRGGGEQFF